Listed below are T cell receptor beta chains from one sample, sequenced in a study of cytomegalovirus exposure and HLA in healthy donors. Sequencing used immunoSEQ multiplex PCR; TCRdb keeps in-frame clones, though not all of them. This sample has roughly 190,000 clones; roughly 84% occur once, and the top ten carry about 2.6%. Sequenced material: PBMCs. The receptor source for this set is a woman aged 45 to 65 in good health and CMV-seropositive. The CDR3 runs from the conserved cysteine through the conserved F or W. D genes are given only for firm matches. Clone sizes are given selectively: once, few, many, or a class where the clone is expanded.

V	J	size	D	DNA	CDR3
TRBV21-1	TRBJ2-7	once	NA	TGTGCCAGCAGGAGCTCCTACGAGCAGTACTTC	CASRSSYEQYF
TRBV5-1	TRBJ2-1	NA	TRBD2	TGCGCCAGCAGCTTGGCCTTTGGGCGGGGGGGCCACAATGAGCAGTTCTTC	CASSLAFGRGGHNEQFF
TRBV6-5	TRBJ2-7	NA	NA	TGTGCCAGCAGCCGCCTTTACGACAGGAGCTACGAGCAGTACTTC	CASSRLYDRSYEQYF
TRBV19	TRBJ2-7	NA	NA	TGTGCCAGTAGTGCTGGCAGGCTGTACGAGCAGTACTTC	CASSAGRLYEQYF
TRBV18	TRBJ2-5	NA	TRBD1	TGTGCCAGCTCAGCCTACAGGGGGCAACAAGAGACCCAGTACTTC	CASSAYRGQQETQYF
TRBV2	TRBJ2-1	NA	TRBD1	TGTGCCAGCACGTACACAGGGGCGCAGAATGAGCAGTTCTTC	CASTYTGAQNEQFF
TRBV19	TRBJ2-1	NA	TRBD2	TGTGCCAGTAGTATAGAGGGCCTGGCTAGCGGGGGAAATGAGCAGTTCTTC	CASSIEGLASGGNEQFF
TRBV4-2	TRBJ1-2	NA	NA	TGTGCCAGCAGCCAAGGGTCGGGCAGGGATGGTGGCTACACCTTC	CASSQGSGRDGGYTF
TRBV29-1	TRBJ1-3	NA	NA	TGCAGCGTTGTACCCCGCAGCGTTAACTCTGGAAACACCATATATTTT	CSVVPRSVNSGNTIYF
TRBV9	TRBJ2-7	NA	TRBD1	TGTGCCAGCAGCGTAGTCCAGACAGGGCGATCCTACGAGCAGTACTTC	CASSVVQTGRSYEQYF
TRBV12-5	TRBJ2-7	NA	TRBD1	TGTGCTAGTGGAAACGACAGGGGATTGTACGAGCAGTACTTC	CASGNDRGLYEQYF
TRBV28	TRBJ1-1	NA	NA	TGTGCCAGCAAGCCCTTGGGCCCTGGAAACACTGAAGCTTTCTTT	CASKPLGPGNTEAFF
TRBV29-1	TRBJ1-2	few	NA	TGCAGCGTTGACCCTACAGGCGAGACTTATGGCTACACCTTC	CSVDPTGETYGYTF
TRBV6-4	TRBJ2-6	few	NA	TGTGCCAGCAGTCTGGACATCTCTGGGGCCAACGTCCTGACTTTC	CASSLDISGANVLTF
TRBV6-6	TRBJ1-5	NA	NA	TGTGCCAGCAGTTACATAGACAGCAGCAATCAGCCCCAGCATTTT	CASSYIDSSNQPQHF
TRBV4-1	TRBJ1-4	NA	NA	TGCGCCAGCAGCAACCCCTGGGGGGAGGGGGAAAAACTGTTTTTT	CASSNPWGEGEKLFF
TRBV7-9	TRBJ2-3	once	NA	TGTGCCAGCAGCGTAACCTCGGCCGGGGATACGCAGTATTTT	CASSVTSAGDTQYF
TRBV18	TRBJ1-1	NA	NA	TGTGCCAGCTCACCAGCCAGTTTGAACACTGAAGCTTTCTTT	CASSPASLNTEAFF
TRBV5-1	TRBJ1-2	NA	TRBD1	TGCGCCAGCAGCCCAACGACAGGGTACTATGGCTACACCTTC	CASSPTTGYYGYTF
TRBV15	TRBJ1-2	NA	NA	TGTGCCACCAGCGGAGGCGGGTTGGACCATGGCTACACCTTC	CATSGGGLDHGYTF
TRBV6-4	TRBJ2-3	few	TRBD2	TGTGCCAGCAGTGAATCGAGCGGGGGGGCCACAGATACGCAGTATTTT	CASSESSGGATDTQYF
TRBV7-9	TRBJ1-6	NA	TRBD1	TGTGCCAGCAACTTAGCTGGGACAGATAATTCACCCCTCCACTTT	CASNLAGTDNSPLHF
TRBV5-4	TRBJ2-7	NA	TRBD1	TGTGCCAGCAGCTTGGAGACAGGGGGCCGTTACGAGCAGTACTTC	CASSLETGGRYEQYF
TRBV19	TRBJ2-7	NA	NA	TGTGCCAGTAGTATAGGGGGCTCGAGCGAAGGGCAGTACTTC	CASSIGGSSEGQYF
TRBV5-1	TRBJ2-7	NA	NA	TGCGCCAGCAGCCCAGGGGTGGGGGGGCCCTACGAGCAGTACTTC	CASSPGVGGPYEQYF
TRBV7-9	TRBJ2-1	once	TRBD1	TGTGCCAGCAGCACTACCCAGGGGGTCTCCTCCTACAATGAGCAGTTCTTC	CASSTTQGVSSYNEQFF
TRBV19	TRBJ2-5	NA	TRBD1	TGTGCCAGTAGTATTGCACTGGACAGGGGAGAGACCCAGTACTTC	CASSIALDRGETQYF
TRBV6-5	TRBJ2-4	NA	TRBD2	TGTGCCAGCAGTTACTCCCCTAGCGGGGGCAAAAACATTCAGTACTTC	CASSYSPSGGKNIQYF
TRBV6-5	TRBJ2-7	NA	TRBD2	TGTGCCAGCAGTCGGGGGGGCCTTTACGAGCAGTACTTC	CASSRGGLYEQYF
TRBV6-1	TRBJ1-3	few	NA	TGTGCCAGCAGTGAAGCTGGCGGAGGTAGAAACACCATATATTTT	CASSEAGGGRNTIYF
TRBV7-3	TRBJ1-1	NA	TRBD1	TGTGCCAGCAGCCCGGGACAGGGCGCTGAAGCTTTCTTT	CASSPGQGAEAFF
TRBV7-8	TRBJ1-2	NA	NA	TGTGCCAGCAGCTTCGGGAACTGGGGCTACACCTTC	CASSFGNWGYTF
TRBV21-1	TRBJ2-2	NA	NA	TGTGCCAGCAGCAGATATGACAGGGGGCTTTCGGCCGGGGAGCTGTTTTTT	CASSRYDRGLSAGELFF
TRBV7-9	TRBJ2-1	few	NA	TGTGCCAGCAGCTCTGCTTACTCCAATGAGCAGTTCTTC	CASSSAYSNEQFF
TRBV7-3	TRBJ1-1	NA	NA	TGTGCCAGCAGCCCTGGGGGGGGGCCGACTGAAGCTTTCTTT	CASSPGGGPTEAFF
TRBV18	TRBJ2-5	NA	NA	TGTGCCAGCTCACCATATTACCAAGAGACCCAGTACTTC	CASSPYYQETQYF
TRBV5-4	TRBJ2-5	few	TRBD2	TGTGCCAGCAGCTTGAAGAGACTAGCGGGGACCCCAGGGACCCAGTACTTC	CASSLKRLAGTPGTQYF
TRBV2	TRBJ2-2	NA	TRBD2	TGTGCCAGCAGTGAGCTCGGGGGGGCCGGGACCGGGGAGCTGTTTTTT	CASSELGGAGTGELFF
TRBV29-1	TRBJ2-2	NA	NA	TGCAGCGTTGAAGATGGGGAGAGGGAGGCGCCCGGGGAGCTGTTTTTT	CSVEDGEREAPGELFF
TRBV6-1	TRBJ1-1	NA	NA	TGTGCCAGCAGTGGACAGGCTACCGTCGGCACTGAAGCTTTCTTT	CASSGQATVGTEAFF
TRBV7-9	TRBJ2-3	NA	NA	TGTGCCAGCAGCTTAGTTGATAGAGCCCGGGATTTT	CASSLVDRARDF
TRBV6-1	TRBJ2-1	NA	NA	TGTGCCAGCAATCGCAGGCGGGGAGGCAATGAGCAGTTCTTC	CASNRRRGGNEQFF
TRBV6-1	TRBJ1-5	NA	NA	TGTGCCAGCACCCCAGCAGGATACAATCAGCCCCAGCATTTT	CASTPAGYNQPQHF
TRBV4-1	TRBJ2-3	NA	TRBD2	TGCGCCAGCAGCCAAGGGGGGGGGTGGGTCGCAGATACGCAGTATTTT	CASSQGGGWVADTQYF
TRBV27	TRBJ2-1	NA	NA	TGTGCCAGCAGACGAGAGGGAGCGAGCGAGCAGTTCTTC	CASRREGASEQFF
TRBV4-1	TRBJ2-4	NA	TRBD2	TGCGCCAGCAGCCAAGTAGGCGGGGGGGTCAAAAACATTCAGTACTTC	CASSQVGGGVKNIQYF
TRBV15	TRBJ1-1	NA	NA	TGTGCCACCAGCAGAGATAACTTAATTGAAGCTTTCTTT	CATSRDNLIEAFF
TRBV7-9	TRBJ1-1	NA	NA	TGTTCCAGCAGCTTAGTTGGGGGGTCGAACACTGAAGCTTTCTTT	CSSSLVGGSNTEAFF
TRBV28	TRBJ1-2	NA	NA	TGTGCCAGCAGTTTATCCGCGTACGTCTATGGCTACACCTTC	CASSLSAYVYGYTF
TRBV11-2	TRBJ2-3	NA	TRBD1	TGTGCCAGCCGCCCCACACAGGGGGGCACAGATACGCAGTATTTT	CASRPTQGGTDTQYF
TRBV6-6	TRBJ2-4	few	TRBD1	TGTGCCAGCAGCCGGACAGGGGGTCCTGAAAACATTCAGTACTTC	CASSRTGGPENIQYF
TRBV5-4	TRBJ2-2	once	TRBD2	TGTGCCAGCAGCCCCCCGGCTAGCGGGGTTAACGGGGAGCTGTTTTTT	CASSPPASGVNGELFF
TRBV6-5	TRBJ1-2	NA	NA	TGTGCCAGCAGTAGCCTGGGGGGATCCTATGGCTACACCTTC	CASSSLGGSYGYTF
TRBV7-9	TRBJ2-3	NA	TRBD1	TGTTCCAGCAGCCCCAGGACAGGGCATAGCACAGATACGCAGTATTTT	CSSSPRTGHSTDTQYF
TRBV4-1	TRBJ2-1	NA	TRBD1	TGCGCCAGCAGCACCCGGACAGGGATTGAGCAGTTCTTC	CASSTRTGIEQFF
TRBV2	TRBJ1-4	NA	TRBD1	TGTGCCAGCAGGAATACAGGGGTAACTAATGAAAAACTGTTTTTT	CASRNTGVTNEKLFF
TRBV25-1	TRBJ2-7	NA	NA	TGTGCCAGCAACCCACAGGGTTCAAGCTACGAGCAGTACTTC	CASNPQGSSYEQYF
TRBV9	TRBJ2-3	NA	NA	TGTGCCAGCAGCGTATGGGACACCCCCACAGATACGCAGTATTTT	CASSVWDTPTDTQYF
TRBV19	TRBJ2-2	NA	NA	TGTGCCAGTAGTGGTACAACGAACACCGGGGAGCTGTTTTTT	CASSGTTNTGELFF
TRBV6-6	TRBJ1-2	NA	NA	TGTGCCAGCAGTCCCCGACCGGGAGGCTACACCTTC	CASSPRPGGYTF